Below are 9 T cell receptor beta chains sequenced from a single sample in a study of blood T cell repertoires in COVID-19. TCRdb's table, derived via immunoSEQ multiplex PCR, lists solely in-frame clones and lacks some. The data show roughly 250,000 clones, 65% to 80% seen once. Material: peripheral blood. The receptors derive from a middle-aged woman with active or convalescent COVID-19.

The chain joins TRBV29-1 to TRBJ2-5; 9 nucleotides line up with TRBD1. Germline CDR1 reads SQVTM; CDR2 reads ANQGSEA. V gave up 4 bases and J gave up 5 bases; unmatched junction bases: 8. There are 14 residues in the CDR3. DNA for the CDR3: TGCAGCGTTGGGAGGACAGGGGCGGGGGAGACCCAGTACTTC. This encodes CSVGRTGAGETQYF.

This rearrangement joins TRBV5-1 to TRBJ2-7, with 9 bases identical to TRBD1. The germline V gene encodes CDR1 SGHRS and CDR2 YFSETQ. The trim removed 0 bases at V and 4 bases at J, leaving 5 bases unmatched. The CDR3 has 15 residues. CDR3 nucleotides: TGCGCCAGCAGCTTGGGGAACAGGGGGCAATACGAGCAGTACTTC. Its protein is CASSLGNRGQYEQYF.

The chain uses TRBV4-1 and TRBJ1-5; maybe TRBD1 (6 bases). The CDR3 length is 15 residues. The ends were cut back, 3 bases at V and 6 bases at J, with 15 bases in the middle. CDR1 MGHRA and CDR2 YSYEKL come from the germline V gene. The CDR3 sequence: CASSQPNRESQPQHF. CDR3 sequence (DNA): TGCGCCAGCAGCCAGCCCAACAGGGAAAGTCAGCCCCAGCATTTT.

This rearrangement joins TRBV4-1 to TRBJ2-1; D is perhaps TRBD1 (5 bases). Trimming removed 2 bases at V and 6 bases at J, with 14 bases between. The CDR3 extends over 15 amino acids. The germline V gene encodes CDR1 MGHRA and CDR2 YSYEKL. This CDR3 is CASSQPRLRGNEQFF. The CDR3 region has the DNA TGCGCCAGCAGCCAACCTCGCCTTAGGGGCAATGAGCAGTTCTTC.

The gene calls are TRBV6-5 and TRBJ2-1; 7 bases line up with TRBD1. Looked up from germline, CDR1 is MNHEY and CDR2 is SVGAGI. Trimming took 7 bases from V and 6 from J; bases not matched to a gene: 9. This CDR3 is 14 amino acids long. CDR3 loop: CASKSGTALNEQFF. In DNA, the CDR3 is TGTGCCAGCAAATCCGGGACAGCTCTCAATGAGCAGTTCTTC.

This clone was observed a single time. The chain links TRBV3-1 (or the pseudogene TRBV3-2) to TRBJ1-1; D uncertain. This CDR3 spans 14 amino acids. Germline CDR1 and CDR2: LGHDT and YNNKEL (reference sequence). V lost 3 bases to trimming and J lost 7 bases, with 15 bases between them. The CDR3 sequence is CASSQAEGRGEAFF. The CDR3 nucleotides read TGTGCCAGCAGCCAGGCGGAGGGCAGAGGTGAAGCTTTCTTT.

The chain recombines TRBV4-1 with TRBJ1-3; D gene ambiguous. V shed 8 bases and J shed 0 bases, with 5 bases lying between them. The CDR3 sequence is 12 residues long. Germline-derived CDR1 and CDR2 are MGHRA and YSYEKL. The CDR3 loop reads CASGSSGNTIYF. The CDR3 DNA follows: TGCGCCAGCGGGAGCTCTGGAAACACCATATATTTT.

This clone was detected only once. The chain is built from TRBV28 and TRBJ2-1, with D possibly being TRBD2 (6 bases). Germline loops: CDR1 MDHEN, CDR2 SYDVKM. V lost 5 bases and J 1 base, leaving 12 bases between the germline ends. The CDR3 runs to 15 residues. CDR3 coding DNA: TGTGCCAGCAGTGAATACGGGGGATCCTACAATGAGCAGTTCTTC. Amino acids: CASSEYGGSYNEQFF.

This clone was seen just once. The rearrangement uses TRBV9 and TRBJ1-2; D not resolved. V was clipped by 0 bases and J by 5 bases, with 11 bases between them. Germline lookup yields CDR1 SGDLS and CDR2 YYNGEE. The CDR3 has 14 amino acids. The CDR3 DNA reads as TGTGCCAGCAGCGTAGATGTGGGGAGATATGGCTACACCTTC. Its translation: CASSVDVGRYGYTF.